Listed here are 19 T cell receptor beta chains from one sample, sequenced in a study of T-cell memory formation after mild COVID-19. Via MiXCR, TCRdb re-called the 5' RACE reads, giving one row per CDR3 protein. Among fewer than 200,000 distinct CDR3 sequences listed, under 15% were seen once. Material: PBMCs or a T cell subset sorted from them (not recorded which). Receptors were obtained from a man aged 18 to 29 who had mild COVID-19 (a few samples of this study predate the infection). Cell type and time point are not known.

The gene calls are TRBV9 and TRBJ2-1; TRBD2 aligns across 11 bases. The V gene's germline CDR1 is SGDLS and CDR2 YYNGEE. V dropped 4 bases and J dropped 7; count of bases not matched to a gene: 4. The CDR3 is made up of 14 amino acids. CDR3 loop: CASSFSGGDNEQFF. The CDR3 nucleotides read TGTGCCAGCAGCTTTAGCGGGGGGGATAATGAGCAGTTCTTC.

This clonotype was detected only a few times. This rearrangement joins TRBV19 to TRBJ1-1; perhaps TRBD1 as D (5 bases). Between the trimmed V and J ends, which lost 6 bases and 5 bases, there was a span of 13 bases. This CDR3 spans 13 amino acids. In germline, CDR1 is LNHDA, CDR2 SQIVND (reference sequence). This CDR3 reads CASRSMGGTEAFF. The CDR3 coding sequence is TGTGCCAGTAGATCCATGGGGGGTACTGAAGCTTTCTTT.

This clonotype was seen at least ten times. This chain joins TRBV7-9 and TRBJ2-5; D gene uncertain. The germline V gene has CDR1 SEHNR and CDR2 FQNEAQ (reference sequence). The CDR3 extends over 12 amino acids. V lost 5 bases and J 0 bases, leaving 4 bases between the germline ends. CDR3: CASSTYQETQYF. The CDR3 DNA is TGTGCCAGCAGCACGTACCAAGAGACCCAGTACTTC.

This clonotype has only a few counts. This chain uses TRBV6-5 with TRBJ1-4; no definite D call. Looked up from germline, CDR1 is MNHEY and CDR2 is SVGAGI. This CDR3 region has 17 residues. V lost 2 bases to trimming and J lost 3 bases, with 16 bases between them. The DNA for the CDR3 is TGTGCCAGCAGTTACCAATATAGGTTTGATGCTAATGAAAAACTGTTTTTT. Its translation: CASSYQYRFDANEKLFF.

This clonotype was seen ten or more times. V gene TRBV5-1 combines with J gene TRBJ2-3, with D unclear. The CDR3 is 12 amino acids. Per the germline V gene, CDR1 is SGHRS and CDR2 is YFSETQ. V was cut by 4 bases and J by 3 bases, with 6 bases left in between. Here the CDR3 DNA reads TGCGCCAGCAGCCCAACGACAGATACGCAGTATTTT. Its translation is CASSPTTDTQYF.

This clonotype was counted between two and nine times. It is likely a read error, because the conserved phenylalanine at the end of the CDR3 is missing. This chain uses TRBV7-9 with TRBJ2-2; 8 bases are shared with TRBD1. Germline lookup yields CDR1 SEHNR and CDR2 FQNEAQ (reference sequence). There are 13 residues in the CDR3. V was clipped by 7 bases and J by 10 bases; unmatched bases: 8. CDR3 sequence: CASIRTGLMELFY. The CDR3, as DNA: TGTGCCAGCATCCGGACAGGGCTTATGGAGCTGTTTTAT.

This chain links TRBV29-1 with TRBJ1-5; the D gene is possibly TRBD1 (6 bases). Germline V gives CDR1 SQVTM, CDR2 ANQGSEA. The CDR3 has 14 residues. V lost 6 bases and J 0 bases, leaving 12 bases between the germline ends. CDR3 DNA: TGCAGCGTGGCGGGACAAGATAGCAATCAGCCCCAGCATTTT. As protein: CSVAGQDSNQPQHF.

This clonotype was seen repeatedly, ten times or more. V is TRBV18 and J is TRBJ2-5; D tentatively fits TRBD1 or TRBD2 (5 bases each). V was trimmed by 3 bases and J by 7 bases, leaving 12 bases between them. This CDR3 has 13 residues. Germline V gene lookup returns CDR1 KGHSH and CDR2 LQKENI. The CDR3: CASSPRDRGTQYF. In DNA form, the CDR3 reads TGTGCCAGCTCACCGAGGGACCGAGGGACCCAGTACTTC.

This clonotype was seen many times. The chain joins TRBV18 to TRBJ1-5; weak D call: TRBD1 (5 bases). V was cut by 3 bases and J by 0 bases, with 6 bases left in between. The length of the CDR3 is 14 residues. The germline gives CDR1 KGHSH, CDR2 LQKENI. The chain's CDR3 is CASSPQGSNQPQHF. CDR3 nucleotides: TGTGCCAGCTCACCCCAGGGTAGCAATCAGCCCCAGCATTTT.

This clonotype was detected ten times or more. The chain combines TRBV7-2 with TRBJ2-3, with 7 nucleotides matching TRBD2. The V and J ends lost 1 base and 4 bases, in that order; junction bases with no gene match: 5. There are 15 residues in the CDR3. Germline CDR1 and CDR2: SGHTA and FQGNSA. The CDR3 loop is CASSLESTSADTQYF. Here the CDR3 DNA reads TGTGCCAGCAGCTTAGAGTCTACTAGCGCAGATACGCAGTATTTT.

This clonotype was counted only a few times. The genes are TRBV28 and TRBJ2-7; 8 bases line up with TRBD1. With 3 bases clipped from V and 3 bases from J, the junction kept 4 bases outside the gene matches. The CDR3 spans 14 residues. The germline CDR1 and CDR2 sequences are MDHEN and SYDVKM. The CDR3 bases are TGTGCCAGCAGTTTTATAGGACAGGGCTACGAGCAGTACGTC. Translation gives CASSFIGQGYEQYV.

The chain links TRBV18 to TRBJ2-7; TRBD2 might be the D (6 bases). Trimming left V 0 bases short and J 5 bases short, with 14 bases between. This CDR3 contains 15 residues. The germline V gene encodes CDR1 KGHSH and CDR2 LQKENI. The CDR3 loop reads CASSPPRDGKDEQYF. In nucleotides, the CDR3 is TGTGCCAGCTCACCACCGCGGGACGGTAAGGACGAGCAGTACTTC.

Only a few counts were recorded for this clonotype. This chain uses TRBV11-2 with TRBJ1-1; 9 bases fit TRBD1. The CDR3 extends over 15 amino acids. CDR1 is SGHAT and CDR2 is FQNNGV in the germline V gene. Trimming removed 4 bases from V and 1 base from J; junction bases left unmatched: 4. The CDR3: CASSSGGQGNTEAFF. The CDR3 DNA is TGTGCCAGCAGCTCCGGGGGACAGGGGAACACTGAAGCTTTCTTT. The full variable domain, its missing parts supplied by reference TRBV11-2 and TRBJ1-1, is EAGVAQSPRYKIIEKRQSVAFWCNPISGHATLYWYQQILGQGPKLLIQFQNNGVVDDSQLPKDRFSAERLKGVDSTLKIQPAKLEDSAVYLCASSSGGQGNTEAFFGQGTRLTVV.

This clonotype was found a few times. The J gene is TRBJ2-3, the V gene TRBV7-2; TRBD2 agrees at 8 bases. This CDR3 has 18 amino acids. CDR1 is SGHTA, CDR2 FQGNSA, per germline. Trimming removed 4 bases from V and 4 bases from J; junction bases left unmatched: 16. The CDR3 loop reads CASSSPPGGGMGPDTQYF. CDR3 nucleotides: TGTGCCAGCAGCTCCCCTCCGGGGGGGGGTATGGGCCCAGATACGCAGTATTTT.

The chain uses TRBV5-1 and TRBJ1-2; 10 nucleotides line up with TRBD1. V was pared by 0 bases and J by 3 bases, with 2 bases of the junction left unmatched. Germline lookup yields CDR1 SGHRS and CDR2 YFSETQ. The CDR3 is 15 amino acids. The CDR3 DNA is TGCGCCAGCAGCTTGGTTGGACAGGGGGACTATGGCTACACCTTC. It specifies CASSLVGQGDYGYTF.

The CDR3 protein is CASSQGGKYGYTF. The CDR3 coding sequence is TGCGCCAGCAGCCAAGGTGGGAAGTATGGCTACACCTTC. V usage is TRBV4-3 and J usage is TRBJ1-2; D not resolved. Germline-derived CDR1 and CDR2 are LGHNA and YSLEER. The CDR3 consists of 13 residues. V dropped 1 base and J dropped 5 bases, with 8 bases sitting between them.

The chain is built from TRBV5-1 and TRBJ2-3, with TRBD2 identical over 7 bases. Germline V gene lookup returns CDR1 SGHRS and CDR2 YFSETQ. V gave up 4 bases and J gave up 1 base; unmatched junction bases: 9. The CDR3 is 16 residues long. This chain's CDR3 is CASSHVDAGGTDTQYF. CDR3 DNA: TGCGCCAGCAGCCATGTTGACGCGGGGGGCACAGATACGCAGTATTTT.

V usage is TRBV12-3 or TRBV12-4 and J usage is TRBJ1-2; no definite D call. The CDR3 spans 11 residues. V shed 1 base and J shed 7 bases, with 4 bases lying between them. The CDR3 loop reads CASSLEVGYTF. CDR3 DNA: TGTGCCAGCAGTTTAGAGGTTGGCTACACCTTC.

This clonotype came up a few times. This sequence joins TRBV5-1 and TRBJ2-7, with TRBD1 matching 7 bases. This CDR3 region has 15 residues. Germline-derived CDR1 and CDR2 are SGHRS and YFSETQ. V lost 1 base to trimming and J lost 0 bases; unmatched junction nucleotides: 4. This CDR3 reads CASSLPGGSSYEQYF. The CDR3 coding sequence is TGCGCCAGCAGCTTGCCAGGGGGTAGCTCCTACGAGCAGTACTTC. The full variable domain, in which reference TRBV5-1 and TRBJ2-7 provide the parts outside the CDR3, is KAGVTQTPRYLIKTRGQQVTLSCSPISGHRSVSWYQQTPGQGLQFLFEYFSETQRNKGNFPGRFSGRQFSNSRSEMNVSTLELGDSALYLCASSLPGGSSYEQYFGPGTRLTVT.